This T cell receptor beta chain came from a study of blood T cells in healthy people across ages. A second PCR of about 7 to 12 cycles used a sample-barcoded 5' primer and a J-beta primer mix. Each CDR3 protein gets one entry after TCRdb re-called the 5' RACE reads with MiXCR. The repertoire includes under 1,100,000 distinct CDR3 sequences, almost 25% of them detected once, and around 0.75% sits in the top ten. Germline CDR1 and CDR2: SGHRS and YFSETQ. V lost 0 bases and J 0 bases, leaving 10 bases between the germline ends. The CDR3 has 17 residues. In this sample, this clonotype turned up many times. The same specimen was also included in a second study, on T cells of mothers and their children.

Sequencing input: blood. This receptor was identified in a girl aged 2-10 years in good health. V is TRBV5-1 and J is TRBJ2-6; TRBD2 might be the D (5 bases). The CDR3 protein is CASSLGQGSSGANVLTF. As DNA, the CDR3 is TGCGCCAGCAGCTTGGGACAAGGGAGCTCTGGGGCCAACGTCCTGACTTTC.